The text below deals with one TCR beta chain. The specificity of this receptor is unknown. Base qualities were left out, and no much larger clone turns up one base away. Libraries came from the immunoSEQ multiplex PCR assay. The multiplex PCR relied on a mix of 60 forward primers for TCR Vbeta segments and 13 reverse primers for TCR Jbeta segments. The CDR3 region of rearranged TCR beta genes was amplified from genomic DNA by a multiplex PCR assay. The Illumina HiSeq System was used to sequence the amplified TCR beta libraries as 87-base-pair reads. Per the original workflow: In a later analysis, tens of millions of unique TCR beta chains were counted across the 690 or so repertoires, and around 10 million of these chains were shared by at least two donors. Raw reads were error-corrected and collapsed into unique sequences by a nearest-neighbor algorithm in which closely related sequences were merged to remove PCR and sequencing errors. V, D and J gene segments were assigned by aligning CDR3 sequences to IMGT reference sequences. For a sequence to be retained, at least a six-nucleotide match to both a V gene segment and a J gene segment was required. Rearrangements were classified as productive when the CDR3 lacked stop codons and remained in frame with V and J, and all other rearrangements were classified as non-productive. CDR3 was defined according to IMGT convention as the region running from the second conserved V-encoded cysteine to the conserved J-encoded phenylalanine. In an earlier analysis of around 570 of the donors, sequences lacking an unambiguous match to a single V gene segment were excluded. An earlier analysis of several hundred of the donors classified V segments as functional when productive rearrangements were above 56.7% and as segregating when the standard deviation between donors was above 5%. A statistical classification framework was built for diagnosing cytomegalovirus status from the catalog of TCR beta chain sequences. In a later analysis, TCR nucleotide sequences were compared against IMGT/GENE-DB human TR gene sequences so that V and J genes could be assigned. A later analysis assigned CDR3 sequences and most-parsimonious VDJ recombination scenarios with the TCRdist pipeline. In a later analysis, each TCR beta chain was defined by its CDR3 amino acid sequence together with its V-gene family, and reads without a unique V-gene family were excluded. A later analysis removed 592 highly shared, low-generation-probability nucleotide sequences to deal with suspected cross-contamination and a sequencing artifact. In a later analysis, a clonal expansion index was calculated for each public chain from normalized within-repertoire ranks of inferred template counts. In a later analysis, generation probabilities were computed with a VDJ recombination model fitted to out-of-frame rearrangements, and the resulting probabilities were checked against IGoR. Hypergeometric tests were used in a later analysis to score TCR-TCR, TCR-HLA and TCR-CMV co-occurrence, with a repertoire-size bias correction applied to the TCR pairs. In a later analysis, false discovery rates were estimated by permuting HLA or CMV assignments 20 times. In a later analysis, co-occurring TCRs were grouped using DBSCAN, and TCRdist sequence similarity was added for clustering within HLA-allele-positive subsets. Repertoires with fewer than 30,000 or more than 120,000 public chains, plus five repertoires with anomalous nucleotide sharing, were excluded from co-occurrence clustering. TCRdb's version of the immuneACCESS table is confined to in-frame rearrangements and falls short of the full clone set. An unresolved V gene accounts for under half of the shortfall where checked; the remainder is of unknown origin. V, J and clone size derive from that table, while D and trimming were established from the DNA sequence. This sample gives about 150,000 clones in total; more than 75% of them show up just once. The ten largest clonotypes hold approximately 1.8% of the sample.

The CDR3 measures 14 amino acids from cysteine to phenylalanine. The read is trimmed to its CDR3 DNA, 42 bases read in frame from base 1. The germline V gene (reference sequence) gives CDR1 as MNHEY and CDR2 as SMNVEV. The junction shows trimming of 3 bases on V and 6 bases on J, plus 15 bases between the germline ends. The data are from a study of cytomegalovirus exposure and HLA in healthy donors (dated by TCRdb to the late 2010s). About the study as a whole: According to an earlier analysis of a few hundred of the donors, about 170 million T cells yielded roughly 110 million unique TCR beta sequences and around 280 Gb of sequence data. The number of typed donors differed by locus: about 620-630 for A, B, C, DRB1 and DQB1; approximately 520 for DQA1; fewer than 610 for DPA1; and around 450 for DPB1. Among the approximately 400 genotyped donors, approximately 81% belonged to the genetic ancestry cluster associated with self-reported Caucasian donors. In a later genetic analysis, genome-wide SNP genotypes for about 55% of the 666 donors were used, and that subset was treated as a discovery cohort. An earlier analysis of 587 of the donors used high-throughput TCR beta sequencing to judge whether each TCR beta V gene segment behaved as functional or pseudogenic. High-throughput TCR immunosequencing, statistical association of individual TCRs with disease status, and machine learning were combined to predict cytomegalovirus infection status. Roughly 300 gigabases of sequencing data and roughly 81 million unique TCR sequences made up an early release that covered 640 HLA-typed donors. In a later analysis, previously published TCR beta repertoires from some 640 donors were re-analyzed and high-resolution HLA genotyping was added so that TCR occurrence patterns could be studied. HLA typing covered class I and class II loci at four-digit resolution. The aim of the study was to test whether cataloging public T cell receptors could identify signatures of past pathogen exposure. Donor age, sex, ethnicity and CMV serostatus were compiled alongside the repertoire data. Every repertoire in the discovery cohort had been generated on one and the same sequencing platform. Using immunosequencing, the study profiled T cell repertoires from 666 subjects and related those repertoires to cytomegalovirus serostatus. Rather than drawing on any new phenotypic data, the later analysis identified candidate immune exposures from TCR beta sequences and the way those sequences occurred across donors. Across 398 genotyped donors of the cohort, an average of approximately 240,000 unique TCR beta nucleotide sequences per donor were sequenced, and 15% to 20% of those sequences were non-productive. Several DR-DQ haplotypes were treated as single units for association and clustering because of strong linkage in the cohort. In addition to the first cohort of roughly 700 subjects, a separate validation cohort of 120 different subjects was used.

The cohort consisted of 600 to 700 healthy bone marrow donors. Cohort members were all nominally healthy when sampled, although unrecorded immune exposures were likely present. The donor tested CMV seronegative and was one of the 352 seronegative cohort members. A peripheral blood sample was provided by each donor, and peripheral blood mononuclear cells were used for TCR beta sequencing. Genomic DNA extraction from the blood cell samples was performed with the Qiagen DNeasy Blood Extraction Kit. The paper's findings and limits, for the study overall: Compared with the roughly 700-donor mean, donors in an Asian-associated ancestry cluster had fewer N-insertions in productive TCRs, according to a later genetic analysis. The cohort was sequenced for TCR beta chains only, and without alpha or paired-chain data the features that could be detected were limited. For the cohort, immune exposure information was limited to CMV serostatus. A cluster of highly shared sequence variants was judged likely to represent a technical artifact of the sequencing pipeline. According to the authors, the approach could potentially be generalized to other disease states and immunological phenotypes. Across donors, most TCR sequences were observed very rarely, whereas some public TCRs were present in many individuals. In an earlier analysis of approximately 590 of the donors, most TCR beta V segments appeared in productive rearrangements about 90% or about 30% of the time, broadly matching IMGT annotations. A further reported finding was that TCR beta sequences accurately predicted the HLA-A and HLA-B alleles for most subjects in the first cohort. Several of the top co-occurrence clusters appeared to be linked to parvovirus B19, influenza, CMV and Epstein-Barr virus, according to a later analysis. HLA typing was unavailable for some donors at each locus, so association tests used only the typed subset. Specific HLA alleles were associated with 16,951 TCR beta sequences at a false discovery rate of 0.05 in a later analysis. The classifier was reported to diagnose cytomegalovirus status with high specificity and sensitivity in both the original cohort and the validation cohort. Because counts were too low, seventeen rarely observed V segments, including chromosome 9 orphons, were left out of the earlier analysis of over 550 of the donors. In a later analysis, TCR association rates were found to vary across HLA loci, with the most associated TCRs seen for DRB1 alleles and the fewest for HLA-C alleles. Correlated functional status among segregating V segments might reflect linkage disequilibrium, but an unknown experimental factor could not be ruled out. Strong co-occurrence of HLA alleles, especially DR and DQ, made assigning TCR associations to individual alleles difficult. The study gave a list of 150 to 200 TCR beta chains associated with cytomegalovirus. Some IMGT-functional V segments, including TRBV6-2 and TRBV6-3, could not be distinguished by the 87-base-pair reads and were therefore excluded. In a later analysis, HLA-associated TCR beta chains were found to be more clonally expanded and to have lower generation probabilities than equally common non-associated chains. According to a later analysis, most CMV-associated TCR beta chains appeared to be HLA-restricted, and the HLA associations seemed to be driven largely by CMV exposure. Sequencing depth was assumed to be roughly uniform across donors in the presence/absence analyses, though that assumption may not hold. V-gene and J-gene trimming of TCR beta chains was associated with a missense DCLRE1C variant in a later genetic analysis, and the association was replicated in an independent cohort. In vitro tests confirmed that a few of the cytomegalovirus-associated TCR beta chains recognize cytomegalovirus antigens.

The sequence came from a man aged 35 to 55 in good health and CMV-seronegative. Sequencing was done on a sample of PBMCs. This sequence uses TRBV27 and TRBJ2-7, and the D gene may be TRBD1, 5 bases matching. In nucleotides, the sequence is TGTGCCAGCAGTTTTTTAGGACAAGAATCCGAGCAGTACTTC. This is translated as CASSFLGQESEQYF.